The 29 T cell receptor beta chains reported below all come from one sample, sequenced in a study of cytomegalovirus exposure and HLA in healthy donors. Only in-frame clones appear in the TCRdb table, and some are missing; sequencing was by immunoSEQ multiplex PCR. The sample shows 200,000 to 250,000 clones, less than 90% of them seen only once. What was sequenced was PBMCs. The receptors shown here come from a woman aged 18-29 years in good health and CMV-seronegative.

The chain uses TRBV29-1 and TRBJ1-1, with D perhaps TRBD1 (5 bases). Trimming pared 7 bases from V and 4 bases from J, leaving 25 bases between. This CDR3 has 16 residues. CDR1 is SQVTM and CDR2 is ANQGSEA in the germline V gene. CDR3 DNA sequence: TGCAGCGGCCTAACGGACAAATCCTACTCCGGCACTGAAGCTTTCTTT. Protein sequence: CSGLTDKSYSGTEAFF.

This clone was seen only once. The chain carries TRBV2 and TRBJ2-3; D gene ambiguous. This CDR3 spans 12 amino acids. Germline V gene sequence: CDR1 SNHLY, CDR2 FYNNEI. V was clipped by 7 bases and J by 6 bases, with 11 bases between them. CDR3 amino acids: CASKPGLDTQYF. As DNA, the CDR3 is TGTGCCAGCAAGCCCGGGCTGGATACGCAGTATTTT.

The chain joins TRBV7-2 to TRBJ2-2; D uncertain. With 6 bases removed from V and 0 bases from J, the gap between germline ends came to 11 bases. The germline V gene has CDR1 SGHTA and CDR2 FQGNSA. This CDR3 is 15 amino acids long. Written as DNA, the CDR3 is TGTGCCAGCAGTCTGCAGTCTTCGAACACCGGGGAGCTGTTTTTT. Amino acid sequence: CASSLQSSNTGELFF. The whole variable domain, remainder taken from reference TRBV7-2 and TRBJ2-2, is GAGVSQSPSNKVTEKGKDVELRCDPISGHTALYWYRQSLGQGLEFLIYFQGNSAPDKSGLPSDRFSAERTGGSVSTLTIQRTQQEDSAVYLCASSLQSSNTGELFFGEGSRLTVL.

This rearrangement joins TRBV6-1 to TRBJ1-2; D remains ambiguous. This CDR3 has 13 residues. CDR1 is MNHNS, CDR2 SASEGT, per germline. V was trimmed by 6 bases and J by 2 bases, leaving 10 bases between them. CDR3 amino acids: CASSRFLNYGYTF. The CDR3 nucleotides are TGTGCCAGCAGCCGATTCTTAAACTATGGCTACACCTTC.

The chain couples TRBV4-1 to TRBJ2-1; D call uncertain. The germline gives CDR1 MGHRA, CDR2 YSYEKL. Between the trimmed V and J ends, which lost 4 bases and 5 bases, there was a span of 12 bases. This CDR3 contains 14 residues. The CDR3 DNA follows: TGCGCCAGCAGCCGACCGCTTCAGGACAATGAGCAGTTCTTC. Protein: CASSRPLQDNEQFF.

The rearrangement uses TRBV28 and TRBJ1-3, with 7 nucleotides matching TRBD1. There are 14 residues in the CDR3. V lost 8 bases and J lost 0; bases outside the gene matches: 4. Germline V gene data show CDR1 as MDHEN and CDR2 as SYDVKM. This chain's CDR3 is CASRSGGSGNTIYF. Here the CDR3 DNA reads TGTGCCAGCCGATCAGGGGGCTCTGGAAACACCATATATTTT.

The chain couples TRBV5-5 to TRBJ2-7; perhaps D is TRBD1 or TRBD2 (5 bases each). Between the trimmed V and J ends, which lost 0 bases and 7 bases, there was a span of 8 bases. Germline V gives CDR1 SGHKS, CDR2 YYEKEE (reference sequence). This CDR3 comprises 12 residues. CDR3 sequence reads: CASSLEGSEQYF. CDR3 DNA sequence: TGTGCCAGCAGCTTGGAGGGGAGTGAGCAGTACTTC.

V usage is TRBV5-1 and J usage is TRBJ1-2; no clear D. CDR1 and CDR2 from the germline V gene are SGHRS and YFSETQ. The CDR3 totals 13 residues. The V gene lost 0 bases and the J gene lost 3 bases, with 6 bases spanning the gap. CDR3: CASSLATDYGYTF. In nucleotides, the CDR3 is TGCGCCAGCAGCTTGGCCACGGACTATGGCTACACCTTC.

This clone was seen just once. V usage is TRBV25-1 and J usage is TRBJ1-1, with a weak D call TRBD1 (5 bases). This CDR3 comprises 15 residues. Germline V gives CDR1 MGHDK, CDR2 SYGVNS. The V end was cut by 2 bases, the J end by 0 bases, with 10 bases between. As DNA, the CDR3 is TGTGCCAGCAGTGAACGGGGGGACCTGAACACTGAAGCTTTCTTT. Translated: CASSERGDLNTEAFF.

The rearrangement joins TRBV2 to TRBJ1-1, with TRBD1 matching 7 bases. Looked up from germline, CDR1 is SNHLY and CDR2 is FYNNEI. The CDR3 is 13 residues long. V was clipped by 6 bases and J by 5 bases; unmatched bases: 6. CDR3 sequence: CASRNRGQTEAFF. Written as DNA, the CDR3 is TGTGCCAGCAGGAACAGGGGACAAACTGAAGCTTTCTTT. The full variable domain, with the rest looked up from reference TRBV2 and TRBJ1-1, is EPEVTQTPSHQVTQMGQEVILRCVPISNHLYFYWYRQILGQKVEFLVSFYNNEISEKSEIFDDQFSVERPDGSNFTLKIRSTKLEDSAMYFCASRNRGQTEAFFGQGTRLTVV.

J is TRBJ1-5 and V is TRBV19; D not certain. The CDR3 sequence is 13 residues long. V lost 5 bases, J lost 1 base, and 6 bases lay in between. Germline V gene sequence: CDR1 LNHDA, CDR2 SQIVND (reference sequence). This CDR3 reads CASSEVSNQPQHF. DNA for the CDR3: TGTGCCAGTAGTGAGGTCAGCAATCAGCCCCAGCATTTT.

The rearrangement uses TRBV30 and TRBJ1-3, with TRBD1 as a possible D gene (5 bases). Germline V CDR1 and CDR2: GTSNPN, SVGIG (reference sequence). V lost 2 bases to trimming and J lost 8 bases, with 16 bases between them. The CDR3 has 14 residues. CDR3 in amino acids: CAWSTGTEEYTIYF. The CDR3 DNA reads TGTGCCTGGAGTACCGGGACTGAGGAGTACACCATATATTTT.

This clone was detected only once. The rearrangement joins TRBV25-1 to TRBJ2-7; D is tentatively TRBD1 or TRBD2 (5 bases each). The CDR3 sequence is 13 residues long. Germline V gene sequence: CDR1 MGHDK, CDR2 SYGVNS. Trimming cost V 6 bases and J 6 bases, with 15 bases left between them. The CDR3 DNA follows: TGTGCCAGCAGGGGGGATCCCCCCCTCGAGCAGTACTTC. Its protein product is CASRGDPPLEQYF.

The CDR3 loop is CASSELAFGSTDTQYF. CDR3 coding DNA: TGCGCCAGCAGTGAACTAGCGTTCGGTAGCACAGATACGCAGTATTTT. This chain uses TRBV10-1 with TRBJ2-3; 7 positions agree with TRBD2. The trim removed 3 bases at V and 0 bases at J, leaving 6 bases unmatched. The CDR3 consists of 16 residues. CDR1 WNHNN and CDR2 SYGVQD come from the germline V gene (reference sequence).

The V and J genes are TRBV29-1 and TRBJ2-7, with TRBD2 matching over 13 bases. CDR3 size: 13 residues. The V gene end was trimmed by 7 bases and the J gene end by 3 bases; junction bases not matched to a gene: 3. Per the germline V gene, CDR1 is SQVTM and CDR2 is ANQGSEA. The CDR3 reads CSARTSGSYEQYF. CDR3 nucleotides: TGCAGCGCCAGGACTAGCGGGAGCTACGAGCAGTACTTC.

This chain joins TRBV6-4 and TRBJ1-6, with TRBD1 matching 7 bases. Germline CDR1 MRHNA, CDR2 SNTAGT. Trimming cost V 4 bases and J 8 bases; bases outside gene matches: 2. The CDR3 contains 13 residues. Written as DNA, the CDR3 is TGTGCCAGCAGTGCCACAGGGGATTCACCCCTCCACTTT. Its protein product is CASSATGDSPLHF.

This chain uses TRBV27 with TRBJ2-3; tentatively, D is TRBD2 (6 bases). The germline gives CDR1 MNHEY, CDR2 SMNVEV (reference sequence). CDR3 length equals 16 residues. Trimming left V 6 bases short and J 2 bases short, with 18 bases between. The CDR3 DNA is TGTGCCAGCAGCTTGGGACCAGGACTATCCACAGATACGCAGTATTTT. Translating gives CASSLGPGLSTDTQYF.

The chain combines TRBV7-6 with TRBJ2-1; the D gene is possibly TRBD1 (5 bases). Trimming took off 5 bases at V and 12 bases at J, with 11 bases between the two ends. Germline CDR1 reads SGHVS; CDR2 reads FNYEAQ. The CDR3 extends over 11 amino acids. CDR3 sequence reads: CASSLGQRQFF. As DNA, the CDR3 is TGTGCCAGCAGCCTAGGACAACGGCAGTTCTTC.

This chain connects TRBV29-1 to TRBJ1-4; D uncertain. Trimming pared 1 base from V and 8 bases from J, leaving 8 bases between. CDR3 length: 12 residues. CDR1 SQVTM and CDR2 ANQGSEA come from the germline V gene. The CDR3 loop is CSVEGAEEKLFF. The CDR3 nucleotides read TGCAGCGTTGAAGGGGCTGAGGAAAAACTGTTTTTT.

This clone was picked up many times. This chain links TRBV5-4 with TRBJ1-2, with D possibly being TRBD1 (5 bases). The CDR3 spans 14 residues. Germline V lookup: CDR1 SGHNT, CDR2 YYREEE (reference sequence). Trimming removed 4 bases at V and 1 base at J, with 11 bases between. The CDR3 reads CASSTRQNNYGYTF. The CDR3, as DNA: TGTGCCAGCAGCACACGACAGAATAACTATGGCTACACCTTC. Combining the CDR3 with reference TRBV5-4 and TRBJ1-2 gives the whole variable domain ETGVTQSPTHLIKTRGQQVTLRCSSQSGHNTVSWYQQALGQGPQFIFQYYREEENGRGNFPPRFSGLQFPNYSSELNVNALELDDSALYLCASSTRQNNYGYTFGSGTRLTVV.

CDR3 sequence (DNA): TGTGCCAGCAGTGCCCCCGGCAGGGCGGGCTATGGCTACACCTTC. It specifies CASSAPGRAGYGYTF. This rearrangement joins TRBV6-1 to TRBJ1-2, with D tentatively TRBD1 (5 bases). The germline CDR1 and CDR2 sequences are MNHNS and SASEGT. The length of the CDR3 is 15 residues. V was trimmed by 4 bases and J by 4 bases, leaving 16 bases between them.

V usage is TRBV5-1 and J usage is TRBJ2-7; 10 nucleotides line up with TRBD2. Germline-derived CDR1 and CDR2 are SGHRS and YFSETQ. The ends lost 6 bases at V and 4 bases at J; junction bases unmatched: 10. The CDR3 is made up of 15 amino acids. The CDR3 loop reads CASKGLAETTYEQYF. As DNA, the CDR3 is TGCGCCAGCAAAGGACTAGCGGAAACAACATACGAGCAGTACTTC. The complete variable domain, with remaining parts taken from reference TRBV5-1 and TRBJ2-7, reads KAGVTQTPRYLIKTRGQQVTLSCSPISGHRSVSWYQQTPGQGLQFLFEYFSETQRNKGNFPGRFSGRQFSNSRSEMNVSTLELGDSALYLCASKGLAETTYEQYFGPGTRLTVT.

This clone was observed once. V and J are TRBV2 and TRBJ1-4; weak D call: TRBD1 (5 bases). Germline lookup yields CDR1 SNHLY and CDR2 FYNNEI. With 6 bases removed from V and 7 bases from J, the gap between germline ends came to 15 bases. The CDR3 extends over 14 amino acids. The CDR3 spells CASSGGMGPEKLFF. The CDR3 nucleotides are TGTGCCAGCAGCGGGGGAATGGGCCCTGAAAAACTGTTTTTT.

V usage is TRBV4-1 and J usage is TRBJ2-7, with unresolved D. The CDR3 contains 15 residues. V lost 0 bases and J lost 3, with 12 bases in between. Germline assignment: CDR1 MGHRA and CDR2 YSYEKL. DNA for the CDR3: TGCGCCAGCAGCCAAGATCTGGCACATCACTACGAGCAGTACTTC. This encodes CASSQDLAHHYEQYF.

In its sample, this clone was seen once. The chain has TRBV11-2 and TRBJ2-3; 8 bases map to TRBD2. CDR1 and CDR2 (germline): SGHAT, FQNNGV. CDR3 length equals 18 residues. Trimming at V came to 4 bases and at J to 2 bases, leaving 14 bases not matched to a gene. This chain's CDR3 is CASSSLGSERGPTDTQYF. The CDR3 bases are TGTGCCAGCAGCTCATTAGGGTCCGAGCGGGGGCCCACAGATACGCAGTATTTT.

This rearrangement joins TRBV27 to TRBJ1-4; possibly TRBD1 for D (5 bases). Germline V gives CDR1 MNHEY, CDR2 SMNVEV (reference sequence). Deletions cut 2 bases from V and 4 bases from J, with 14 bases between. The CDR3 has 16 residues. The CDR3 is CASSLRPGAVNEKLFF. CDR3 nucleotides: TGTGCCAGCAGTTTACGGCCCGGGGCAGTTAATGAAAAACTGTTTTTT. Combining the CDR3 with reference TRBV27 and TRBJ1-4 gives the whole variable domain EAQVTQNPRYLITVTGKKLTVTCSQNMNHEYMSWYRQDPGLGLRQIYYSMNVEVTDKGDVPEGYKVSRKEKRNFPLILESPSPNQTSLYFCASSLRPGAVNEKLFFGSGTQLSVL.

J is TRBJ1-4 and V is TRBV5-1, with D possibly being TRBD1 (6 bases). From germline, CDR1 is SGHRS and CDR2 YFSETQ. CDR3 size: 14 residues. The V end lost 4 bases, the J end lost 3 bases, and 10 bases lay between the germline ends. CDR3 DNA sequence: TGCGCCAGCAGCCATGGGGGGCCTAATGAAAAACTGTTTTTT. The encoded protein is CASSHGGPNEKLFF.

This chain connects TRBV5-8 to TRBJ1-3; D is perhaps TRBD1 (6 bases). Per the germline V gene, CDR1 is SGHTS and CDR2 is YDEGEE. This CDR3 contains 14 residues. V was pared by 7 bases and J by 6 bases, with 17 bases between. In DNA, the CDR3 is TGTGCCAGCCTTCCCGGACAGCCGATAAACACCATATATTTT. It codes for CASLPGQPINTIYF.

The rearrangement uses TRBV27 and TRBJ1-1; unclear D gene. CDR1 is MNHEY, CDR2 SMNVEV, per germline (reference sequence). The V and J ends lost 2 bases and 1 base respectively, with 11 bases between them. This CDR3 is 15 amino acids long. CDR3 sequence reads: CASSLKQLPNTEAFF. The CDR3 DNA sequence: TGTGCCAGCAGTTTAAAACAGCTCCCGAACACTGAAGCTTTCTTT.